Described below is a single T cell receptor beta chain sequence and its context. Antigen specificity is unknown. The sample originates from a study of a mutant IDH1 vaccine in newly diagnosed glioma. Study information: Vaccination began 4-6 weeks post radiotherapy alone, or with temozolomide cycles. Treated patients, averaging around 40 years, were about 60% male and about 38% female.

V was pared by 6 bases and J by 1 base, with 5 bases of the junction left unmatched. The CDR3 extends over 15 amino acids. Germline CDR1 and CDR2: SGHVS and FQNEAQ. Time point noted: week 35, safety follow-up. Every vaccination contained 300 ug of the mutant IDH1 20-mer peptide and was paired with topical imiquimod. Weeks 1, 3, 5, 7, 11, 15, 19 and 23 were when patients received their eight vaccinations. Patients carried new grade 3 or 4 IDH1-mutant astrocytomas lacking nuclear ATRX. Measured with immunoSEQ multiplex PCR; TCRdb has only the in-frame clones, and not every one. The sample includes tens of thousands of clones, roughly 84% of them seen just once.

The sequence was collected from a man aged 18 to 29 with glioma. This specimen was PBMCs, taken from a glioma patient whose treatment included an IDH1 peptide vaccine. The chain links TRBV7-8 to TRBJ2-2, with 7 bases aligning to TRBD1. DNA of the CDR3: TGTGCCAGCAGACGGGACAGATTGAACACCGGGGAGCTGTTTTTT. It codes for CASRRDRLNTGELFF.